A single sample gave rise to the 16 T cell receptor beta chains below, sequenced in a study of cytomegalovirus exposure and HLA in healthy donors. The PCR was carried out with 60 Vbeta primers and 13 Jbeta primers. Data came from immunoSEQ multiplex PCR; TCRdb stores just in-frame clones and leaves some out. The sample holds fewer than 250,000 clones; roughly 79% are singletons and the top ten take around 2%. Sequencing was performed on PBMCs. These receptors were taken from a man between 18 and 29 years old in good health and CMV-seronegative.

The chain links TRBV2 to TRBJ2-3, with 9 positions matching TRBD1. The CDR3 has 18 amino acids. The V and J ends lost 7 bases and 0 bases, in that order; junction bases with no gene match: 14. Per germline, CDR1 SNHLY and CDR2 FYNNEI. The CDR3 DNA follows: TGTGCCAGCACCCAATGGGACAGGGCCCACTCGAGCACAGATACGCAGTATTTT. It translates to CASTQWDRAHSSTDTQYF. The variable domain in full, with the rest retrieved from reference TRBV2 and TRBJ2-3, is EPEVTQTPSHQVTQMGQEVILRCVPISNHLYFYWYRQILGQKVEFLVSFYNNEISEKSEIFDDQFSVERPDGSNFTLKIRSTKLEDSAMYFCASTQWDRAHSSTDTQYFGPGTRLTVL.

In this sample, this clone turned up a few times. This rearrangement joins TRBV6-5 to TRBJ2-5, with D possibly being TRBD1 (5 bases). There are 15 residues in the CDR3. Germline-derived CDR1 and CDR2 are MNHEY and SVGAGI. The ends were cut back, 0 bases at V and 3 bases at J, with 11 bases in the middle. The CDR3 DNA is TGTGCCAGCAGTTACTCAGGGGAAGAAGAAGAGACCCAGTACTTC. Translation gives CASSYSGEEEETQYF.

This chain joins TRBV6-5 and TRBJ1-6, with a possible D match to TRBD1 (5 bases). Deletions cut 5 bases from V and 10 bases from J, with 15 bases between. This CDR3 region has 14 residues. Germline values: CDR1 MNHEY, CDR2 SVGAGI. This CDR3 is CASSPYGAASPLHF. The DNA of the CDR3 is TGTGCCAGCAGTCCATATGGGGCAGCGTCACCCCTCCACTTT.

V and J are TRBV5-1 and TRBJ2-3; 14 positions agree with TRBD2. J gave up 0 bases and V 7 bases, and 13 bases lay outside the gene matches. Germline V gene sequence: CDR1 SGHRS, CDR2 YFSETQ. The CDR3 extends over 19 amino acids. This CDR3 reads CASSLWTSGGPTSTDTQYF. CDR3 coding DNA: TGCGCCAGCTCCTTGTGGACTAGCGGGGGGCCGACTAGCACAGATACGCAGTATTTT.

The sample holds a few counts of this clone. The rearrangement uses TRBV30 and TRBJ2-7; possible D gene TRBD1, 6 bases. The germline V and J ends were trimmed by 7 bases and 2 bases, with 12 bases remaining between them. The germline V gene has CDR1 GTSNPN and CDR2 SVGIG (reference sequence). The CDR3 consists of 12 residues. CDR3 sequence: CASGQNPYEQYF. In DNA, the CDR3 is TGTGCCTCCGGACAGAATCCCTACGAGCAGTACTTC.

The chain combines TRBV18 with TRBJ1-6, with D uncertain. The germline V gene has CDR1 KGHSH and CDR2 LQKENI. Trimming took off 3 bases at V and 9 bases at J, with 21 bases between the two ends. The CDR3 loop spans 17 amino acids. Here the CDR3 DNA reads TGTGCCAGCTCACCGGAACAAGTAGCAACGGGTGGTTCACCCCTCCACTTT. This gives the protein CASSPEQVATGGSPLHF.

This clone was counted a few times. The CDR3 sequence is CASRIMVGSYNEQFF. CDR3 nucleotide sequence: TGTGCCAGCAGAATTATGGTCGGCTCCTACAATGAGCAGTTCTTC. The chain combines TRBV6-6 with TRBJ2-1; unclear D gene. Looked up from germline, CDR1 is MNHNY and CDR2 is SVGAGI (reference sequence). This CDR3 contains 15 residues. V was shortened by 6 bases and J by 0 bases, with 12 bases between the two germline ends.

This rearrangement joins TRBV4-3 to TRBJ2-1; TRBD1 agrees at 8 bases. From germline, CDR1 is LGHNA and CDR2 YSLEER. J gave up 4 bases and V 0 bases, and 5 bases lay outside the gene matches. CDR3 length: 16 amino acids. The CDR3 here is CASSQDWGQVYNEQFF. In DNA form, the CDR3 reads TGCGCCAGCAGCCAAGACTGGGGACAGGTTTACAATGAGCAGTTCTTC.

In this sample, this clone turned up a few times. The rearrangement joins TRBV27 to TRBJ2-7; maybe TRBD2 (5 bases). The CDR3 consists of 11 residues. V was clipped by 8 bases and J by 3 bases, with 8 bases between them. Germline V gene sequence: CDR1 MNHEY, CDR2 SMNVEV (reference sequence). CDR3 sequence (DNA): TGTGCCAGCGCGGGCGGCTACGAGCAGTACTTC. Translating it yields CASAGGYEQYF.

This clone appeared a single time. The J gene is TRBJ2-2, the V gene TRBV28, with 13 positions matching TRBD2. Germline loops: CDR1 MDHEN, CDR2 SYDVKM. This CDR3 has 14 residues. J was trimmed by 5 bases and V by 8 bases; bases with no gene match: 2. This CDR3 reads CASQLAGGTGELFF. CDR3 in DNA: TGTGCCAGCCAACTAGCGGGAGGGACCGGGGAGCTGTTTTTT.

The chain carries TRBV6-1 and TRBJ1-1; D gene unclear. In germline, CDR1 is MNHNS, CDR2 SASEGT. The V end was cut by 8 bases, the J end by 3 bases, with 13 bases between. The CDR3 covers 13 residues. The CDR3 nucleotides are TGTGCCAGCGTAGTTTTTGCTGACACTGAAGCTTTCTTT. It encodes CASVVFADTEAFF.

The chain's CDR3 is CASSDRGGTEAFF. CDR3 DNA: TGTGCCAGCAGCGACAGGGGCGGCACTGAAGCTTTCTTT. This sequence joins TRBV9 and TRBJ1-1; 7 bases align to TRBD1. The CDR3 has 13 residues. The germline V gene has CDR1 SGDLS and CDR2 YYNGEE. The junction had 3 bases not matched to a gene; V was cut back by 3 bases and J by 4 bases.

The CDR3 DNA reads TGTGCCAGCAGCTTGGGGGGGGAGGGACAGGGAAGAAATGAAAAACTGTTTTTT. It yields the protein CASSLGGEGQGRNEKLFF. J is TRBJ1-4 and V is TRBV5-7, with TRBD1 identical over 9 bases. TRBV5-7 is sorted into the ORF group, with uncertain function. The ends lost 0 bases at V and 5 bases at J; junction bases unmatched: 11. There are 18 residues in the CDR3.

This clone was observed a handful of times. The J gene is TRBJ2-5, the V gene TRBV28, with 13 positions matching TRBD2. Germline values: CDR1 MDHEN, CDR2 SYDVKM. The CDR3 spans 18 residues. Trimming at V came to 5 bases and at J to 5 bases, leaving 14 bases not matched to a gene. CDR3: CASSTARTSGSPWETQYF. The CDR3 DNA follows: TGTGCCAGCAGTACCGCCAGGACTAGCGGGAGTCCTTGGGAGACCCAGTACTTC.

This chain uses TRBV5-6 with TRBJ1-4; 12 bases fit TRBD1. This CDR3 is 18 amino acids long. CDR1 and CDR2 (germline): SGHDT, YYEEEE. Losses at the gene ends were 2 bases for V and 6 bases for J; bases not matched to a gene: 11. Written as DNA, the CDR3 is TGTGCCAGCAGCTTAGGTCGGGACAGGGGGCTTTCGGATGAAAAACTGTTTTTT. The encoded protein is CASSLGRDRGLSDEKLFF.

The chain recombines TRBV18 with TRBJ1-6; 8 bases align to TRBD1. Trimming removed 4 bases from V and 10 bases from J; junction bases left unmatched: 6. This CDR3 has 14 amino acids. Germline CDR1 KGHSH, CDR2 LQKENI. The DNA for the CDR3 is TGTGCCAGCTCACAGGGACAGGCTGGCTCACCCCTCCACTTT. Translated, it gives CASSQGQAGSPLHF.